What follows describes a single TCR beta chain. What it binds is unknown. The data stem from a study of Tregs in tolerant kidney transplant recipients. The CDR3 consists of 15 residues. The V gene lost 0 bases and the J gene lost 2 bases, with 8 bases spanning the gap. Germline lookup yields CDR1 ENHRY and CDR2 SYGVKD. Broader study findings: The small number of patients limits these findings pending further validation. Biological reproducibility was not directly addressed, but technical replication error appeared minimal. Tregs expanded with activated donor B cells seemed most donor-specific.

Unstimulated regulatory T cells (CD4+CD25+CD127-), CD4+CD25- non-regulatory cells, CD4 and CD8 cells were FACS-sorted from thawed PBMCs. Measured with immunoSEQ multiplex PCR; TCRdb has only the in-frame clones, and not every one. The profile shows about 240,000 clones, roughly 80% of them singletons. The sample comprised CD4+ T cells from blood. The receptor was derived from a human donor in good health. The chain links TRBV10-3 to TRBJ2-1; no clear D gene. This chain's CDR3 is CAISESSRTYNEQFF. CDR3 nucleotide sequence: TGTGCCATCAGTGAGTCCTCGCGCACCTACAATGAGCAGTTCTTC.